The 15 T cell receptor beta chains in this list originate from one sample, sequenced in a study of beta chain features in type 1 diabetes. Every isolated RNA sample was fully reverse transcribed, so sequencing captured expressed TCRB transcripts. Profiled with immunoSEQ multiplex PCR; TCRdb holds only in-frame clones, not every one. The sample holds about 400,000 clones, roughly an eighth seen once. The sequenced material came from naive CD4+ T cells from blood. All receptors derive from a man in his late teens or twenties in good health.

CDR3: CASSLGRDPNTEAFF. The CDR3 DNA is TGCGCCAGCAGCTTGGGGCGGGACCCGAACACTGAAGCTTTCTTT. This chain connects TRBV5-1 to TRBJ1-1; maybe TRBD1 (5 bases). The CDR3 loop spans 15 amino acids. V was clipped by 0 bases and J by 1 base, with 10 bases between them. The V gene's germline CDR1 is SGHRS and CDR2 YFSETQ. Combining the CDR3 with reference TRBV5-1 and TRBJ1-1 gives the whole variable domain KAGVTQTPRYLIKTRGQQVTLSCSPISGHRSVSWYQQTPGQGLQFLFEYFSETQRNKGNFPGRFSGRQFSNSRSEMNVSTLELGDSALYLCASSLGRDPNTEAFFGQGTRLTVV.

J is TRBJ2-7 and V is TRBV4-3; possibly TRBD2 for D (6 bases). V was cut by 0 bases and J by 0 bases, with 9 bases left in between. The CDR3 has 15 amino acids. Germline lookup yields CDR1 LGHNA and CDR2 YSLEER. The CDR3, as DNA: TGCGCCAGCAGCCAAGAAGGAGGGGACTCCTACGAGCAGTACTTC. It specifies CASSQEGGDSYEQYF.

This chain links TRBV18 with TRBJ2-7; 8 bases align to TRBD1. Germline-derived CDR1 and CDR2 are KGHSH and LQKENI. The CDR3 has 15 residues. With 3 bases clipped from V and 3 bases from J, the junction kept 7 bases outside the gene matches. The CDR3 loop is CASSPPGQDLYEQYF. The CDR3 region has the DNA TGTGCCAGCTCACCCCCGGGACAGGACCTCTACGAGCAGTACTTC.

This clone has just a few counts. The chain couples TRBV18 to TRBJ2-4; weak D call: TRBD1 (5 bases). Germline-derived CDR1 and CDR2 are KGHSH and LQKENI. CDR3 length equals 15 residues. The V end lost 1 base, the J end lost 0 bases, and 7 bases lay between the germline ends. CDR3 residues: CASSPRTLAKNIQYF. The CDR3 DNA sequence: TGTGCCAGCTCACCACGGACATTAGCCAAAAACATTCAGTACTTC.

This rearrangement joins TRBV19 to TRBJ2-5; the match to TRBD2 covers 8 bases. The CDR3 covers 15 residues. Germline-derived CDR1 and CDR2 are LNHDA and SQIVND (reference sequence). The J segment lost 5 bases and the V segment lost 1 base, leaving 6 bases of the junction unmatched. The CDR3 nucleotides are TGTGCCAGTAGTATAGTCGGACTAGCAATGGAGACCCAGTACTTC. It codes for CASSIVGLAMETQYF.

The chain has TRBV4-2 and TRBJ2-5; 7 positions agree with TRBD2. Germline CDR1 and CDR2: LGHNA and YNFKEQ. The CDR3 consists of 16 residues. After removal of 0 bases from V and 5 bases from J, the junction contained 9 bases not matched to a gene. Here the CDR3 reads CASSQEVERGLETQYF. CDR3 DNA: TGTGCCAGCAGCCAAGAAGTCGAGCGGGGTCTGGAGACCCAGTACTTC.

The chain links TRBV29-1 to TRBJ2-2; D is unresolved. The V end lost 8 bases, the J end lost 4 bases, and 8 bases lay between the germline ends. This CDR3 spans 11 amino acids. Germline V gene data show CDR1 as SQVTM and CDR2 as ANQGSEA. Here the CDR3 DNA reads TGCAGCTTTCGTCTCACCGGGGAGCTGTTTTTT. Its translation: CSFRLTGELFF.

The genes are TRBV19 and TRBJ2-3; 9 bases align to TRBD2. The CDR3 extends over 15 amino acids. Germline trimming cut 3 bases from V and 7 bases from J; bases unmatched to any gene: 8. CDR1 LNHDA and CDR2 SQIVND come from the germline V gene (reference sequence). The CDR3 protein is CASSIMSGGLNTQYF. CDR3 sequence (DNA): TGTGCCAGTAGTATTATGAGCGGGGGGTTAAATACGCAGTATTTT.

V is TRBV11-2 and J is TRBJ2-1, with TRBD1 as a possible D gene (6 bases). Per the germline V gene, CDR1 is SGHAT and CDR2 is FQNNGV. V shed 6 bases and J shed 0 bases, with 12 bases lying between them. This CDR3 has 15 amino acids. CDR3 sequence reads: CASSQRGISYNEQFF. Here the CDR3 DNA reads TGTGCCAGCAGTCAAAGGGGGATCTCCTACAATGAGCAGTTCTTC. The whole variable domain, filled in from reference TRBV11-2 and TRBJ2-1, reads EAGVAQSPRYKIIEKRQSVAFWCNPISGHATLYWYQQILGQGPKLLIQFQNNGVVDDSQLPKDRFSAERLKGVDSTLKIQPAKLEDSAVYLCASSQRGISYNEQFFGPGTRLTVL.

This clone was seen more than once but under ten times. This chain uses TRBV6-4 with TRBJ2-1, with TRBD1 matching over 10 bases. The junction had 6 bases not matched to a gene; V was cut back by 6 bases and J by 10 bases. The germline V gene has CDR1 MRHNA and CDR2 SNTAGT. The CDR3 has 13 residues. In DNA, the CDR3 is TGTGCCAGCAGGGACAGGGGGAGAGGGGAGCAGTTCTTC. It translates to CASRDRGRGEQFF.

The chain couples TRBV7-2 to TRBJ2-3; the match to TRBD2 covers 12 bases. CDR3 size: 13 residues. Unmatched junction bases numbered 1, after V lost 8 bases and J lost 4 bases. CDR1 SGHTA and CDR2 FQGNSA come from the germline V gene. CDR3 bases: TGTGCCAGCCTAGCGGGAGGGCCAGATACGCAGTATTTT. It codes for CASLAGGPDTQYF.

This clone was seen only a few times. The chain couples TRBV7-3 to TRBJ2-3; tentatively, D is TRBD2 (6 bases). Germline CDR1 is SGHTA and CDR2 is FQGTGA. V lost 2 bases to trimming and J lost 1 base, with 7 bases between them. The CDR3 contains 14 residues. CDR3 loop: CASSLLAGTDTQYF. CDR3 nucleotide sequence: TGTGCCAGCAGCTTATTAGCGGGCACAGATACGCAGTATTTT.

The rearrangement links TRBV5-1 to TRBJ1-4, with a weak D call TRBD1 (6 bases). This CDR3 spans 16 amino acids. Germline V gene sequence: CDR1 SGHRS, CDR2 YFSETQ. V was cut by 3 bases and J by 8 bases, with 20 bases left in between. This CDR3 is CASSSGHPLLLEKLFF. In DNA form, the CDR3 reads TGCGCCAGCAGCTCGGGACACCCCTTACTGTTGGAAAAACTGTTTTTT. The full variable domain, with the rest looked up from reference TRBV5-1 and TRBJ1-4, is KAGVTQTPRYLIKTRGQQVTLSCSPISGHRSVSWYQQTPGQGLQFLFEYFSETQRNKGNFPGRFSGRQFSNSRSEMNVSTLELGDSALYLCASSSGHPLLLEKLFFGSGTQLSVL.

CDR3 in amino acids: CASSVLSGTHEQYF. CDR3 DNA sequence: TGTGCCAGCAGCGTACTCAGCGGGACCCACGAGCAGTACTTC. This sequence joins TRBV9 and TRBJ2-7, with TRBD2 matching over 7 bases. The CDR3 loop spans 14 amino acids. Germline V gene sequence: CDR1 SGDLS, CDR2 YYNGEE. Trimming removed 1 base from V and 5 bases from J; junction bases left unmatched: 6.

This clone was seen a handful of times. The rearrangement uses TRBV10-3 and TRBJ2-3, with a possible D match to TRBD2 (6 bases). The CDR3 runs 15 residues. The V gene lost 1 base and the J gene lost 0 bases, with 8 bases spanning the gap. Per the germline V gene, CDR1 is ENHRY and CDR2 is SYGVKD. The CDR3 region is CAISELGLSTDTQYF. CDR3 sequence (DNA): TGTGCCATCAGTGAGTTGGGACTTAGCACAGATACGCAGTATTTT.